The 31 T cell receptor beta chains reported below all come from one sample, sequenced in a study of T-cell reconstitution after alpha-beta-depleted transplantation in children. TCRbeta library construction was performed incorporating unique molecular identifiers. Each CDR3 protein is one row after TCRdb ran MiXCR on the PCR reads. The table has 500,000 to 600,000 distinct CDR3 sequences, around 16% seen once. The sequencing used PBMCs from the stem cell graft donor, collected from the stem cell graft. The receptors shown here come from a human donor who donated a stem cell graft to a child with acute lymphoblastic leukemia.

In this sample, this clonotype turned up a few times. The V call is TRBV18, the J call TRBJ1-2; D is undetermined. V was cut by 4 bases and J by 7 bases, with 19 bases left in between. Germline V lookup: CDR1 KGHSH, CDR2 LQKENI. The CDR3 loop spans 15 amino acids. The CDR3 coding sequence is TGTGCCAGCTCACGAGGGTTAGAAATGGCTGCTGGCTACACCTTC. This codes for CASSRGLEMAAGYTF.

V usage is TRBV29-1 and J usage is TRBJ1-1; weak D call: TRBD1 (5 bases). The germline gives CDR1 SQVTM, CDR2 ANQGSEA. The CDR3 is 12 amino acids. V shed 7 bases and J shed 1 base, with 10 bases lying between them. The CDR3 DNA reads TGCAGCGGCGGACAACAGAACACTGAAGCTTTCTTT. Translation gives CSGGQQNTEAFF.

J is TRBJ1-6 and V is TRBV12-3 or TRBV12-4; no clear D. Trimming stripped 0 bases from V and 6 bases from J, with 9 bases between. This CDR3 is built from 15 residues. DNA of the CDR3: TGTGCCAGCAGTTTAGCGTTGGGCCCTAATTCACCCCTCCACTTT. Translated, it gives CASSLALGPNSPLHF.

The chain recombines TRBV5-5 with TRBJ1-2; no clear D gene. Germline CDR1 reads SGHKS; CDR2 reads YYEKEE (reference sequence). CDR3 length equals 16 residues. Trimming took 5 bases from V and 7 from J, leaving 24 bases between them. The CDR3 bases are TGTGCCAGCAGAGCTACTACTGGCCGGGCTCTCCTTGGCTACACCTTC. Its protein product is CASRATTGRALLGYTF.

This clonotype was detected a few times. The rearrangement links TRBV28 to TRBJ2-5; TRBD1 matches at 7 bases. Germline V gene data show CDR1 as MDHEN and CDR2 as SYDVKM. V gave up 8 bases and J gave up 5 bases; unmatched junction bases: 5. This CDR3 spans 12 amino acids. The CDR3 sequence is CASQTGWETQYF. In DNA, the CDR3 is TGTGCCAGCCAGACAGGGTGGGAGACCCAGTACTTC.

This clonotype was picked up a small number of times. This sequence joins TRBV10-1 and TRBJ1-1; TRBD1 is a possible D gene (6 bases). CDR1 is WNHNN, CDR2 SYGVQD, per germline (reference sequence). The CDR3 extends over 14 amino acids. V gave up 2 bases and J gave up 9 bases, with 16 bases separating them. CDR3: CASSESPGQPQAFF. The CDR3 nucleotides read TGCGCCAGCAGTGAGAGCCCCGGACAGCCGCAAGCTTTCTTT.

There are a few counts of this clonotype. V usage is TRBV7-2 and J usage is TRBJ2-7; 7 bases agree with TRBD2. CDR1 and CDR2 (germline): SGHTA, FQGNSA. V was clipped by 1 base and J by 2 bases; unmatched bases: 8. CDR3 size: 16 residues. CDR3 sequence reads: CASSLVASGDPYEQYF. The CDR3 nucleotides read TGTGCCAGCAGCTTAGTGGCTAGCGGTGATCCCTACGAGCAGTACTTC. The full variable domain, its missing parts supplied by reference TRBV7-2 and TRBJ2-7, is GAGVSQSPSNKVTEKGKDVELRCDPISGHTALYWYRQSLGQGLEFLIYFQGNSAPDKSGLPSDRFSAERTGGSVSTLTIQRTQQEDSAVYLCASSLVASGDPYEQYFGPGTRLTVT.

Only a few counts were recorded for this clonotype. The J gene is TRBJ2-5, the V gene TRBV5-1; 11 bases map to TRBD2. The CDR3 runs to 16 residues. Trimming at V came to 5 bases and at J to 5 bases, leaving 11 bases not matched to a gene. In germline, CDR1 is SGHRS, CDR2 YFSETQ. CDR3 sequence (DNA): TGCGCCAGCAGATACGTAGCGGGAGGGCCCAGGGAGACCCAGTACTTC. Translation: CASRYVAGGPRETQYF.

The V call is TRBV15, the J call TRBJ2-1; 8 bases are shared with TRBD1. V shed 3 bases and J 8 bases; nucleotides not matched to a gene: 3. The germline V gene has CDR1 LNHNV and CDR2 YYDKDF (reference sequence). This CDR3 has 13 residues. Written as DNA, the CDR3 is TGTGCCACCAGCAGGACAGGGGACCATGAGCAGTTCTTC. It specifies CATSRTGDHEQFF.

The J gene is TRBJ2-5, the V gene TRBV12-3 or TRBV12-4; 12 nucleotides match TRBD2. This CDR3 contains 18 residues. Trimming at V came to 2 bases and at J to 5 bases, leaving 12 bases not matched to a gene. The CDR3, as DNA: TGTGCCAGCAGTTTAACGGTTCGGGGGCTAGCGGGAGGGGAGACCCAGTACTTC. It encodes CASSLTVRGLAGGETQYF.

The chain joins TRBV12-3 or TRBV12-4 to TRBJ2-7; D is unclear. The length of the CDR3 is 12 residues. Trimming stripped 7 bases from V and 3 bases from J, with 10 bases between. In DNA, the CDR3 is TGTGCCAGCACCACCTCCCGCTACGAGCAGTACTTC. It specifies CASTTSRYEQYF.

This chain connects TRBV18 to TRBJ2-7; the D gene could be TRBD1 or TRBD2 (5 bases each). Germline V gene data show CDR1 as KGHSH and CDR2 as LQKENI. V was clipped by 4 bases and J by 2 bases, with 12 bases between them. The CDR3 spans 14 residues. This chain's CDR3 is CASSHRDRTYEQYF. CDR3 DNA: TGTGCCAGCTCACACCGGGACCGAACCTACGAGCAGTACTTC.

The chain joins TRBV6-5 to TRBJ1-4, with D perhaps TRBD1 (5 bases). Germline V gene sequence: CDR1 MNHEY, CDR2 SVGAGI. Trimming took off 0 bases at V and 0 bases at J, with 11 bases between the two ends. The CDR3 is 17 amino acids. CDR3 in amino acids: CASSYSSGTATNEKLFF. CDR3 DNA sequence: TGTGCCAGCAGTTACTCGTCGGGGACTGCAACTAATGAAAAACTGTTTTTT.

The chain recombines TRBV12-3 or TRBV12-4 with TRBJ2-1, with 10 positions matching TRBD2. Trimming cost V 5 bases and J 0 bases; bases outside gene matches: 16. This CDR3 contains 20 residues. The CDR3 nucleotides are TGTGCCAGCAGTGCCGCCGGGACTAGCGCTTACCAGAGCTCCTACAATGAGCAGTTCTTC. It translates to CASSAAGTSAYQSSYNEQFF.

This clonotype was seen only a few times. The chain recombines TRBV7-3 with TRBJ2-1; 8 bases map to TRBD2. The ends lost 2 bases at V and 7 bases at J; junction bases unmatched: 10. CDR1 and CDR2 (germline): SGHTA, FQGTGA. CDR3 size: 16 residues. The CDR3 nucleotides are TGTGCCAGCAGCTTATCTCAGCGGGAGTGGGGAAATGAGCAGTTCTTC. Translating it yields CASSLSQREWGNEQFF. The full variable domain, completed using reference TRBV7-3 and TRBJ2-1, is GAGVSQTPSNKVTEKGKYVELRCDPISGHTALYWYRQSLGQGPEFLIYFQGTGAADDSGLPNDRFFAVRPEGSVSTLKIQRTERGDSAVYLCASSLSQREWGNEQFFGPGTRLTVL.

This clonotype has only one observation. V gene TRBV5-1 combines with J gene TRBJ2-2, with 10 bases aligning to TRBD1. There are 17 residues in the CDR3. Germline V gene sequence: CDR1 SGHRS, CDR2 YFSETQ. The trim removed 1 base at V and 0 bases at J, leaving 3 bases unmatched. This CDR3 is CASSLTGTGANTGELFF. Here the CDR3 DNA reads TGCGCCAGCAGCTTGACCGGGACAGGGGCGAACACCGGGGAGCTGTTTTTT.

The CDR3 protein is CASSLGAVPLHEKLFF. In DNA, the CDR3 is TGTGCCAGCAGCTTAGGTGCCGTTCCACTCCATGAAAAACTGTTTTTT. V is TRBV7-2 and J is TRBJ1-4; no clear D. V dropped 1 base and J dropped 6 bases, with 15 bases sitting between them. Germline V CDR1 and CDR2: SGHTA, FQGNSA. The CDR3 spans 16 residues.

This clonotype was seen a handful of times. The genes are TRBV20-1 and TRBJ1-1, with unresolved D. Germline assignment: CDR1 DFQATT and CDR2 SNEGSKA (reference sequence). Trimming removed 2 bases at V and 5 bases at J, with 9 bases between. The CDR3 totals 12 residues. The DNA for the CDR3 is TGCAGTGCTAGATCTCGGGAGACTGAAGCTTTCTTT. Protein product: CSARSRETEAFF.

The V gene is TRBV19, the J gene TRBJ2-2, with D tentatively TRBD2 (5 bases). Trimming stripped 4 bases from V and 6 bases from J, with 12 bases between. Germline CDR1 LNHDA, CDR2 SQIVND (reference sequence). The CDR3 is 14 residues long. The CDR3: CASSTYTGSGELFF. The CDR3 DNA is TGTGCCAGTAGTACCTACACGGGGTCCGGGGAGCTGTTTTTT.

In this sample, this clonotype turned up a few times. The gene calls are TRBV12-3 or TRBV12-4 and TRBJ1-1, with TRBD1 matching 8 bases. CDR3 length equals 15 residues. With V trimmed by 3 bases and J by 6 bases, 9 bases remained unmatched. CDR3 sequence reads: CASSFGSPTGAEAFF. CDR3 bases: TGTGCCAGCAGTTTTGGCAGTCCGACAGGGGCTGAAGCTTTCTTT.

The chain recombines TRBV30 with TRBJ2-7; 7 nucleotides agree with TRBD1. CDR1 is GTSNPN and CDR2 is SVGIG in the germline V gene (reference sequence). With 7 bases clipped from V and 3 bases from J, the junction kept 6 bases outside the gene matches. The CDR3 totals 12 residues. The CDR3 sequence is CALGHRGYEQYF. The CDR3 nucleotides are TGTGCCTTGGGACACAGGGGCTACGAGCAGTACTTC.

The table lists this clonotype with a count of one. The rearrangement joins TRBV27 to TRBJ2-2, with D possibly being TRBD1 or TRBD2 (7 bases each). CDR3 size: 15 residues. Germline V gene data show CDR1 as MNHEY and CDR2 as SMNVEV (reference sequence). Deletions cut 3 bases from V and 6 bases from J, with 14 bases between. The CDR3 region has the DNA TGTGCCAGCAGTTTGGGAGGGGGCATCGCCGGGGAGCTGTTTTTT. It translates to CASSLGGGIAGELFF.

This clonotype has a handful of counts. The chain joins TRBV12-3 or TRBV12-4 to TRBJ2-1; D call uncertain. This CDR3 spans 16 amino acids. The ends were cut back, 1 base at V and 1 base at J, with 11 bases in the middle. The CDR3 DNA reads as TGTGCCAGCAGTTTAGACGGGCGCGGTTCCTACAATGAGCAGTTCTTC. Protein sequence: CASSLDGRGSYNEQFF.

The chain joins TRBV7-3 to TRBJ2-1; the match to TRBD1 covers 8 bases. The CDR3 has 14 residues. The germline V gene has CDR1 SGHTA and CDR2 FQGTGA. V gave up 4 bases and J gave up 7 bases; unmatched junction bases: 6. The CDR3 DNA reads TGTGCCAGCAGCTCCGGACAGGGAGGTAATGAGCAGTTCTTC. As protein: CASSSGQGGNEQFF.

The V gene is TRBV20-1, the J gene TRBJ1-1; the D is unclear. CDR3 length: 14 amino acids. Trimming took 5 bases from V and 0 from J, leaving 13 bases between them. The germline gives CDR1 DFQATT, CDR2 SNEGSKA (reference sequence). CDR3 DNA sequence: TGCAGTGCTCTGATCGGAAACTTGAACACTGAAGCTTTCTTT. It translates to CSALIGNLNTEAFF.

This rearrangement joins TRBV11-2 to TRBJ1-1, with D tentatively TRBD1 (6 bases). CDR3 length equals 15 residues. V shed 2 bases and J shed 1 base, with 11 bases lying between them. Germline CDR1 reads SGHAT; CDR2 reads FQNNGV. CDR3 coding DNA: TGTGCCAGCAGCTTAACGGGACACACGAACACTGAAGCTTTCTTT. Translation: CASSLTGHTNTEAFF.

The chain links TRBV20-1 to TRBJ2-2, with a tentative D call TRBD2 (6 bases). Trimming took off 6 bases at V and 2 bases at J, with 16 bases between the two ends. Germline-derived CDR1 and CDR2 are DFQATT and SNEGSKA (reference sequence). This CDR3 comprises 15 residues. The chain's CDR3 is CSALPLAGNTGELFF. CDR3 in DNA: TGCAGTGCACTTCCCCTGGCGGGAAACACCGGGGAGCTGTTTTTT.

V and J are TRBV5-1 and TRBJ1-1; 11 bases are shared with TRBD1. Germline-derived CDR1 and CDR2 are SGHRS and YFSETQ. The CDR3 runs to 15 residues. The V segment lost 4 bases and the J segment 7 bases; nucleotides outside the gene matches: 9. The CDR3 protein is CASSGGQGDDVEAFF. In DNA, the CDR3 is TGCGCCAGCAGCGGGGGACAGGGGGATGACGTTGAAGCTTTCTTT. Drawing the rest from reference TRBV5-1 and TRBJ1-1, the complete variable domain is KAGVTQTPRYLIKTRGQQVTLSCSPISGHRSVSWYQQTPGQGLQFLFEYFSETQRNKGNFPGRFSGRQFSNSRSEMNVSTLELGDSALYLCASSGGQGDDVEAFFGQGTRLTVV.

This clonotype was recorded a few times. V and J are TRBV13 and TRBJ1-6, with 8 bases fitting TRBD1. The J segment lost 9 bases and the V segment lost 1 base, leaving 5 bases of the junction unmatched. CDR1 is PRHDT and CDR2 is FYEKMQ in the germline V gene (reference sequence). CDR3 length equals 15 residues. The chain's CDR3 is CASSLETGAGSPLHF. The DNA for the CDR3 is TGTGCCAGCAGCTTAGAGACAGGGGCGGGTTCACCCCTCCACTTT.

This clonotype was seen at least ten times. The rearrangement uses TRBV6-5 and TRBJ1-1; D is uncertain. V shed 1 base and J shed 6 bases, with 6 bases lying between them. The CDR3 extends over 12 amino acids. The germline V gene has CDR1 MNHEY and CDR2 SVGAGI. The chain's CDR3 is CASSYWLSEAFF. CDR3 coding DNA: TGTGCCAGCAGTTACTGGCTTTCTGAAGCTTTCTTT.

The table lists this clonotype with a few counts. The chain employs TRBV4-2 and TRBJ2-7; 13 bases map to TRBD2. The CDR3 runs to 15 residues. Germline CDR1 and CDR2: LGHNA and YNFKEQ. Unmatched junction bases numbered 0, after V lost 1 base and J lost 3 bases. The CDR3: CASSQGTSGGYEQYF. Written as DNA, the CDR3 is TGTGCCAGCAGCCAAGGGACTAGCGGGGGCTACGAGCAGTACTTC.